The 9 T cell receptor beta chains presented below share a single source sample, sequenced in a study of shared clonotypes between healthy human individuals. Generated by immunoSEQ multiplex PCR, the TCRdb table keeps only in-frame clones and is missing some. The sample includes 2,500,000 or so clones, over 85% seen only once; the top ten take around 0.4%. The sample was naive CD4+ T cells from PBMCs. Specified subset: CD45RA+ positively selected. The receptor set was obtained from a man aged 18-30 years in good health. Some clones in this sample may be carry-over from other donors' samples.

The chain joins TRBV7-2 to TRBJ1-4; the match to TRBD1 covers 9 bases. The junction had 5 bases not matched to a gene; V was cut back by 5 bases and J by 7 bases. Germline CDR1 is SGHTA and CDR2 is FQGNSA. CDR3 length equals 14 residues. The CDR3 reads CASSPDRGIEKLFF. The CDR3, as DNA: TGTGCCAGCAGCCCGGACAGGGGAATTGAAAAACTGTTTTTT. Variable domain in full (rest from reference TRBV7-2 and TRBJ1-4): GAGVSQSPSNKVTEKGKDVELRCDPISGHTALYWYRQSLGQGLEFLIYFQGNSAPDKSGLPSDRFSAERTGGSVSTLTIQRTQQEDSAVYLCASSPDRGIEKLFFGSGTQLSVL.

This clone showed up just once. Other DNA variants within this sample encode the same CDR3. The V gene is TRBV5-1, the J gene TRBJ2-5; D may correspond to TRBD1 or TRBD2 (5 bases each). Trimming removed 5 bases at V and 1 base at J, with 9 bases between. Germline CDR1 SGHRS, CDR2 YFSETQ. The CDR3 is 13 amino acids. The CDR3 DNA is TGCGCCAGCAGTCTGGGGGTCCAAGAGACCCAGTACTTC. Translated, it gives CASSLGVQETQYF.

In regard to this clone: Other DNA variants within this sample encode the same CDR3. The rearrangement joins TRBV5-1 to TRBJ2-5; TRBD1 matches 9 bases. Losses at the gene ends were 4 bases for V and 5 bases for J; bases not matched to a gene: 12. CDR3 length: 16 residues. The germline gives CDR1 SGHRS, CDR2 YFSETQ. In DNA form, the CDR3 reads TGCGCCAGCAGCCTCCTCCCGGGACAGGGTGGGGAGACCCAGTACTTC. Encoded protein: CASSLLPGQGGETQYF.

The rearrangement links TRBV5-1 to TRBJ2-3, with 9 bases fitting TRBD2. The CDR3 sequence is 15 residues long. The germline V gene encodes CDR1 SGHRS and CDR2 YFSETQ. The ends lost 4 bases at V and 2 bases at J; junction bases unmatched: 5. Here the CDR3 DNA reads TGCGCCAGCAGCACCCTAGCGGGGCACACAGATACGCAGTATTTT. This gives the protein CASSTLAGHTDTQYF. The full variable domain, in which reference TRBV5-1 and TRBJ2-3 provide the parts outside the CDR3, is KAGVTQTPRYLIKTRGQQVTLSCSPISGHRSVSWYQQTPGQGLQFLFEYFSETQRNKGNFPGRFSGRQFSNSRSEMNVSTLELGDSALYLCASSTLAGHTDTQYFGPGTRLTVL.

V usage is TRBV5-1 and J usage is TRBJ2-7; no firm D call. V was trimmed by 4 bases and J by 1 base, leaving 15 bases between them. CDR1 SGHRS and CDR2 YFSETQ come from the germline V gene. The CDR3 contains 15 residues. The DNA for the CDR3 is TGCGCCAGCAGCACAGCCGGGTCAACATCCTACGAGCAGTACTTC. Amino acids: CASSTAGSTSYEQYF.

The gene calls are TRBV6-5 and TRBJ2-7; 7 positions match TRBD1. Trimming took 6 bases from V and 0 from J; bases not matched to a gene: 8. CDR1 MNHEY and CDR2 SVGAGI come from the germline V gene. The CDR3 length is 15 residues. CDR3 sequence (DNA): TGTGCCAGCAGGGCCGGGACAGCCAGCTCCTACGAGCAGTACTTC. This sequence encodes CASRAGTASSYEQYF.

This chain joins TRBV7-2 and TRBJ2-5, with D possibly being TRBD2 (7 bases). This CDR3 comprises 13 residues. The V gene's germline CDR1 is SGHTA and CDR2 FQGNSA. V was shortened by 6 bases and J by 4 bases, with 12 bases between the two germline ends. CDR3 sequence reads: CASSRGASETQYF. DNA of the CDR3: TGTGCCAGCAGTCGGGGGGCGTCAGAGACCCAGTACTTC.

J is TRBJ2-3 and V is TRBV28, with 9 bases lining up with TRBD1. V shed 1 base and J 7 bases; nucleotides not matched to a gene: 9. Germline-derived CDR1 and CDR2 are MDHEN and SYDVKM. This CDR3 contains 16 residues. The DNA of the CDR3 is TGTGCCAGCAGTTTATATGCCGGGACAGGGTTAAATACGCAGTATTTT. Amino acids: CASSLYAGTGLNTQYF.

This rearrangement joins TRBV30 to TRBJ1-3; D unclear. The CDR3 sequence is 13 residues long. The V end lost 4 bases, the J end lost 3 bases, and 10 bases lay between the germline ends. Germline V CDR1 and CDR2: GTSNPN, SVGIG (reference sequence). The CDR3 DNA reads TGTGCCTGGACCTTGGGGTTTGGAAACACCATATATTTT. Translated: CAWTLGFGNTIYF.